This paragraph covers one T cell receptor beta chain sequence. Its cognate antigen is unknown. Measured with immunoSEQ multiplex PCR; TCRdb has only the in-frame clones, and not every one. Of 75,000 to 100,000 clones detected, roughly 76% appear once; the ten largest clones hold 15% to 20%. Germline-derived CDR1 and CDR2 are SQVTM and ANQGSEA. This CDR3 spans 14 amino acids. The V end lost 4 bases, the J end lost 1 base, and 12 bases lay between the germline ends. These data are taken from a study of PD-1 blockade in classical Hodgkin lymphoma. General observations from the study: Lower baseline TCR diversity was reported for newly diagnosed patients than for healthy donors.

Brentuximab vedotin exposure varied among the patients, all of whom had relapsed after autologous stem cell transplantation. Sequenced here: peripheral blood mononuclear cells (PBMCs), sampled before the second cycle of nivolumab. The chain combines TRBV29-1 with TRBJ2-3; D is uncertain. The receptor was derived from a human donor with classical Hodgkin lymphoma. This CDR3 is CSVVFSRGTDTQYF. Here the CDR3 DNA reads TGCAGCGTTGTTTTCAGCCGCGGCACAGATACGCAGTATTTT.